A selection of T cell receptor beta chains follows, all from one sample in a study of blood T cell repertoires in COVID-19. Assay: immunoSEQ multiplex PCR; the TCRdb copy retains only in-frame clones and omits some. The sample has some 260,000 clones, approximately 79% seen once. The sequencing input was PBMCs or T cells enriched from blood (not recorded which). These receptor sequences come from a young man with acute COVID-19. CDR3s include the opening cysteine and the closing phenylalanine or tryptophan. The order of the fields is clone size, V gene, D gene, J gene, CDR3 DNA, CDR3 protein. The D gene is left open where the match is weak. Clone size is not always given. Where it is, it says once, few, many or a class for expanded clones.

>.|TRBV7-9|TRBD1|TRBJ1-5
TGTGCCAGGAGCCCGTGGGACAGGGAGTTGGGGCACAATCAGCCCCAGCATTTT
CARSPWDRELGHNQPQHF
>few|TRBV11-2|TRBD2|TRBJ2-1
TGTGCCATCCTGGGAGCTAGCGGGATTCACAATGAGCAGTTCTTC
CAILGASGIHNEQFF
>.|TRBV11-2|.|TRBJ1-2
TGTGCCAGCAGGGCGGCTTGGGATGGCTACACCTTC
CASRAAWDGYTF
>.|TRBV28|.|TRBJ2-5
TGTGCCAGCAAGAGTGCTACTTTCGTAGAGACCCAGTACTTC
CASKSATFVETQYF
>.|TRBV28|.|TRBJ1-4
TGTGCCAGCAGTTTATTAGTGGCGGGGAATGAAAAACTGTTTTTT
CASSLLVAGNEKLFF
>.|TRBV7-8|.|TRBJ2-1
TGTGCCAGCATCCCCTCCCGAGCTAGCGTCAGGAATGAGCAGTTCTTC
CASIPSRASVRNEQFF
>.|TRBV14|.|TRBJ1-3
TGTGCCAGCAGCTCAGGGAACTCTGGAAACACCATATATTTT
CASSSGNSGNTIYF
>.|TRBV18|.|TRBJ1-3
TGTGCCAGCTCACCAGGAACAGGCTCTGGAAACACCATATATTTT
CASSPGTGSGNTIYF
>.|TRBV5-1|TRBD1|TRBJ2-5
TGCGCCAGCAGCCAGGGGGCAGGTGAGACCCAGTACTTC
CASSQGAGETQYF
>.|TRBV9|.|TRBJ1-4
TGTGCCAGCAGCCCGACTACCTCTAATGAAAAACTGTTTTTT
CASSPTTSNEKLFF
>once|TRBV5-7|.|TRBJ2-2
TGTGCCAGCAGCTTAGCCACCGGGGAGCTGTTTTTT
CASSLATGELFF
>.|TRBV9|.|TRBJ2-5
TGTGCCAGCAGCGTAGAGGCAGGGACACCCGGACAAGAGACCCAGTACTTC
CASSVEAGTPGQETQYF
>.|TRBV2|TRBD2|TRBJ2-2
TGTGCCAGTAGTGAGCGGGGGGCAGGCACCGGGGAGCTGTTTTTT
CASSERGAGTGELFF
>few|TRBV7-8|TRBD2|TRBJ2-3
TGTGCCAGCAGCGGACTCGGGGGGGCCAGCACAGATACGCAGTATTTT
CASSGLGGASTDTQYF
>.|TRBV27|.|TRBJ1-1
TGTGCCAGCAGTTACAGCCCGAACACTGAAGCTTTCTTT
CASSYSPNTEAFF
>.|TRBV5-1|TRBD1|TRBJ2-3
TGCGCCAGCAGGACCCGGGACAGGGTATCGGGCACAGATACGCAGTATTTT
CASRTRDRVSGTDTQYF
>.|TRBV3-1/TRBV3-2|.|TRBJ2-3
TGTGCCAGCAGCCAAGCTAAGACTAGCACAGATACGCAGTATTTT
CASSQAKTSTDTQYF
>.|TRBV9|.|TRBJ2-5
TGTGCCAGCAGCGTAGGAGGGGGAGGGGCAGAGACCCAGTACTTC
CASSVGGGGAETQYF
>.|TRBV18|.|TRBJ2-2
TGTGCCAGCTCACCAATACAGGGAACCGGGGAGCTGTTTTTT
CASSPIQGTGELFF
>few|TRBV3-1/TRBV3-2|TRBD1|TRBJ1-5
TGTGCCAGCAGCCCGCGGACAGGGGGCAATCAGCCCCAGCATTTT
CASSPRTGGNQPQHF
>.|TRBV15|TRBD1|TRBJ2-2
TGTGCCACCAGCAGGCAGGGGGCGAGGGAGCTGTTTTTT
CATSRQGARELFF
>.|TRBV6-5|TRBD2|TRBJ2-1
TGTGCCAGCAGTTATCGACTAGCGGGGGGGTACAATGAGCAGTTCTTC
CASSYRLAGGYNEQFF
>.|TRBV19|.|TRBJ1-5
TGTGCCAGTACCCAACTGGGCAGGGATTATAGCAATCAGCCCCAGCATTTT
CASTQLGRDYSNQPQHF
>.|TRBV19|TRBD2|TRBJ2-1
TGTGCCAGTATGGGGAGGGCCCCTCCTGAGCAGTTCTTC
CASMGRAPPEQFF
>few|TRBV7-9|.|TRBJ1-4
TGTGCCAGCAGCCTTACAGGTTGGGCCGATGAAAAACTGTTTTTT
CASSLTGWADEKLFF
>.|TRBV24-1|TRBD2|TRBJ2-5
TGTGCCAGCCAACTAGCGGGGGGGCTAAGTGATTGGGAGACCCAGTACTTC
CASQLAGGLSDWETQYF